This T cell receptor beta chain was found in a study of sequential checkpoint blockade in melanoma. Study-wide background: Randomization was 1:1 between first-line nivolumab→ipilimumab and ipilimumab→nivolumab. After nivolumab or ipilimumab alone, about 22 patients had week-13 rebiopsies. Study-wide results and limits: Clinical benefit was about 30 times likelier when tumor T-cell fraction and clonality increased.

On this clone itself: Antigen: not known.

Germline V gene data show CDR1 as MNHGY and CDR2 as SAAAGT. V lost 6 bases and J 3 bases, leaving 11 bases between the germline ends. CDR3 length: 14 amino acids. The treatment denotes: randomized to nivolumab then ipilimumab (arm A) or the reverse (arm B). Assay used: immunoSEQ multiplex PCR; TCRdb lists only in-frame clones, some missing. In the table there are 10,000 to 15,000 clones, roughly 23% of which are singletons. The origin of this receptor is a human donor with melanoma. The J gene is TRBJ2-2, the V gene TRBV6-8, with a possible D match to TRBD2 (5 bases). The source was tumor tissue (inferred from file names), collected from a patient given nivolumab and ipilimumab in sequence. The CDR3 sequence is CASSRPGYTGELFF. As DNA, the CDR3 is TGTGCCAGCAGCCGGCCGGGATACACCGGGGAGCTGTTTTTT.